These 23 T cell receptor beta chains were sequenced from one sample in a study of cytomegalovirus exposure and HLA in healthy donors listed by TCRdb under 2017. Libraries were built with the immunoSEQ multiplex PCR assay. A mixture of 60 forward primers for TCR Vbeta segments and 13 reverse primers for TCR Jbeta segments was used in the multiplex PCR. Not all clones reach the TCRdb copy of this immuneACCESS table, which keeps in-frame sequences only. Checked studies attribute under half of the gap to unresolved V genes and leave the rest unexplained. In all, the sample holds about 160,000 clones, and 60% to 80% of those were seen once. Approximately 1.5% of the sample lies in the top ten. Specimen: PBMCs. The receptors shown here come from a woman in her twenties or thirties in good health and CMV-seronegative.

This clone came up a few times. V usage is TRBV5-5 and J usage is TRBJ2-1, with 10 nucleotides matching TRBD2. The germline V gene encodes CDR1 SGHKS and CDR2 YYEKEE (reference sequence). With 7 bases clipped from V and 9 bases from J, the junction kept 10 bases outside the gene matches. The CDR3 sequence is 14 residues long. CDR3 in DNA: TGTGCCAGCGGCCCAAGCGGGGGGGCCGTTGAGCAGTTCTTC. The encoded protein is CASGPSGGAVEQFF.

The chain employs TRBV7-8 and TRBJ1-2; 8 nucleotides agree with TRBD1. Germline CDR1 SGHVS, CDR2 FQNEAQ. The CDR3 is made up of 14 amino acids. V dropped 6 bases and J dropped 2; count of bases not matched to a gene: 5. The CDR3 spells CASSPRTGNYGYTF. In DNA form, the CDR3 reads TGTGCCAGCAGTCCTAGGACAGGGAACTATGGCTACACCTTC.

This clone was seen more than once but under ten times. The V call is TRBV7-9, the J call TRBJ2-4; 7 bases are shared with TRBD2. This CDR3 has 16 residues. V was pared by 5 bases and J by 0 bases, with 7 bases of the junction left unmatched. Germline lookup yields CDR1 SEHNR and CDR2 FQNEAQ (reference sequence). This CDR3 reads CASSLTSDQAKNIQYF. DNA for the CDR3: TGTGCCAGCAGCCTCACTAGCGATCAAGCCAAAAACATTCAGTACTTC. The variable domain in full, with the rest retrieved from reference TRBV7-9 and TRBJ2-4, is DTGVSQNPRHKITKRGQNVTFRCDPISEHNRLYWYRQTLGQGPEFLTYFQNEAQLEKSRLLSDRFSAERPKGSFSTLEIQRTEQGDSAMYLCASSLTSDQAKNIQYFGAGTRLSVL.

This chain uses TRBV7-8 with TRBJ1-5, with D perhaps TRBD1 (6 bases). This CDR3 comprises 18 residues. Trimming removed 1 base from V and 2 bases from J, with 18 bases in between. Germline V gene data show CDR1 as SGHVS and CDR2 as FQNEAQ. CDR3 in amino acids: CASSLVGRGRGGNQPQHF. The CDR3 DNA follows: TGTGCCAGCAGCTTAGTGGGCAGGGGACGAGGTGGCAATCAGCCCCAGCATTTT.

This clone was seen more than once but under ten times. The CDR3 protein is CASSRQARLLGEQYF. CDR3 nucleotide sequence: TGTGCCAGCAGCCGACAGGCCCGCCTGCTTGGCGAGCAGTACTTC. The gene calls are TRBV28 and TRBJ2-7; possible D gene TRBD1, 6 bases. The CDR3 has 15 residues. Germline V gene data show CDR1 as MDHEN and CDR2 as SYDVKM. Trimming took off 6 bases at V and 6 bases at J, with 21 bases between the two ends.

The rearrangement uses TRBV19 and TRBJ1-6, with a weak D call TRBD1 (6 bases). Per germline, CDR1 LNHDA and CDR2 SQIVND (reference sequence). The CDR3 spans 12 residues. Trimming left V 6 bases short and J 9 bases short, with 9 bases between. CDR3 residues: CASSARGSPLHF. In DNA, the CDR3 is TGTGCCAGTAGCGCCAGGGGTTCACCCCTCCACTTT.

DNA for the CDR3: TGTGCCACGGGACAGGGCAATTCACCCCTCCACTTT. It yields the protein CATGQGNSPLHF. The chain uses TRBV6-5 and TRBJ1-6, with TRBD1 identical over 9 bases. This CDR3 is 12 amino acids long. The V gene end was trimmed by 10 bases and the J gene end by 7 bases; junction bases not matched to a gene: 2. In germline, CDR1 is MNHEY, CDR2 SVGAGI.

This chain connects TRBV5-6 to TRBJ1-2, with 7 bases aligning to TRBD1. The CDR3 has 12 amino acids. The V gene's germline CDR1 is SGHDT and CDR2 YYEEEE. Trimming removed 4 bases from V and 8 bases from J; junction bases left unmatched: 5. The DNA of the CDR3 is TGTGCCAGCAGCATAACAGGGGTCGGCTACACCTTC. It translates to CASSITGVGYTF.

The V call is TRBV4-1, the J call TRBJ1-5; D might be TRBD1 (6 bases). V lost 1 base and J 0 bases, leaving 10 bases between the germline ends. Germline assignment: CDR1 MGHRA and CDR2 YSYEKL. There are 16 residues in the CDR3. The CDR3 is CASSQGQGNSNQPQHF. The CDR3, as DNA: TGCGCCAGCAGCCAAGGCCAGGGGAATAGCAATCAGCCCCAGCATTTT.

The chain carries TRBV15 and TRBJ1-1; no clear D. Trimming removed 0 bases at V and 1 base at J, with 24 bases between. The CDR3 runs 20 residues. CDR1 and CDR2 (germline): LNHNV, YYDKDF (reference sequence). DNA for the CDR3: TGTGCCACCAGCAGAGAGCGCTGGGGTAGGGAGGGCGAGAGGAACACTGAAGCTTTCTTT. Encoded protein: CATSRERWGREGERNTEAFF.

The rearrangement uses TRBV7-9 and TRBJ1-4; 10 nucleotides agree with TRBD1. V was clipped by 1 base and J by 7 bases; unmatched bases: 0. From germline, CDR1 is SEHNR and CDR2 FQNEAQ (reference sequence). The CDR3 totals 14 residues. CDR3 region: CASSLGTGGEKLFF. The DNA for the CDR3 is TGTGCCAGCAGCTTAGGGACAGGGGGTGAAAAACTGTTTTTT. Variable domain in full (rest from reference TRBV7-9 and TRBJ1-4): DTGVSQNPRHKITKRGQNVTFRCDPISEHNRLYWYRQTLGQGPEFLTYFQNEAQLEKSRLLSDRFSAERPKGSFSTLEIQRTEQGDSAMYLCASSLGTGGEKLFFGSGTQLSVL.

This chain joins TRBV13 and TRBJ2-7, with D possibly being TRBD1 (6 bases). The V gene's germline CDR1 is PRHDT and CDR2 FYEKMQ (reference sequence). The germline V and J ends were trimmed by 4 bases and 0 bases, with 10 bases remaining between them. The CDR3 runs 14 residues. CDR3 DNA sequence: TGTGCCAGCAGCTCCCGGACAGCCTCCTACGAGCAGTACTTC. Protein sequence: CASSSRTASYEQYF.

This chain joins TRBV7-2 and TRBJ1-2; the D gene is possibly TRBD1 (6 bases). The CDR3 spans 13 residues. The V gene's germline CDR1 is SGHTA and CDR2 FQGNSA. Trimming removed 3 bases from V and 4 bases from J, with 9 bases in between. The CDR3 loop reads CASSLDRPYGYTF. Written as DNA, the CDR3 is TGTGCCAGCAGCTTGGACAGACCCTATGGCTACACCTTC.

The chain recombines TRBV7-9 with TRBJ2-1, with 8 bases matching TRBD1. The germline gives CDR1 SEHNR, CDR2 FQNEAQ (reference sequence). The V gene end was trimmed by 2 bases and the J gene end by 7 bases; junction bases not matched to a gene: 7. CDR3 size: 15 residues. This CDR3 is CASSLSVTGVNEQFF. CDR3 DNA: TGTGCCAGCAGCTTAAGTGTGACAGGGGTGAATGAGCAGTTCTTC.

The chain carries TRBV5-4 and TRBJ2-3; 8 bases align to TRBD2. Looked up from germline, CDR1 is SGHNT and CDR2 is YYREEE (reference sequence). The V segment lost 0 bases and the J segment 11 bases; nucleotides outside the gene matches: 11. The CDR3 spans 15 residues. The CDR3 DNA reads as TGTGCCAGCAGCTTGGTGGGCGGGGGGCCGCCCGAGCAGTATTTT. It codes for CASSLVGGGPPEQYF.

The CDR3 nucleotides are TGCGCCAGCAGCTCTGCAGGAATGACCTACAATGAGCAGTTCTTC. Translation: CASSSAGMTYNEQFF. The chain links TRBV5-1 to TRBJ2-1, with unresolved D. The germline CDR1 and CDR2 sequences are SGHRS and YFSETQ. The CDR3 has 15 residues. The germline V and J ends were trimmed by 3 bases and 2 bases, with 12 bases remaining between them.

J is TRBJ1-1 and V is TRBV5-1; D not resolved. Germline V CDR1 and CDR2: SGHRS, YFSETQ. Trimming shortened V by 0 bases and J by 2 bases, and 8 bases separated the two germline ends. The CDR3 runs 14 residues. CDR3 nucleotide sequence: TGCGCCAGCAGCTTGGCCTCTGTTAACACTGAAGCTTTCTTT. This gives the protein CASSLASVNTEAFF. The complete variable domain, with remaining parts taken from reference TRBV5-1 and TRBJ1-1, reads KAGVTQTPRYLIKTRGQQVTLSCSPISGHRSVSWYQQTPGQGLQFLFEYFSETQRNKGNFPGRFSGRQFSNSRSEMNVSTLELGDSALYLCASSLASVNTEAFFGQGTRLTVV.

In this sample, this clone turned up a few times. The V and J genes are TRBV5-1 and TRBJ1-2, with D perhaps TRBD1 (5 bases). The CDR3 is 12 amino acids. V lost 4 bases and J lost 2, with 6 bases in between. CDR1 and CDR2 from the germline V gene are SGHRS and YFSETQ. The CDR3 here is CASSTGNYGYTF. The DNA for the CDR3 is TGCGCCAGCAGCACAGGAAACTATGGCTACACCTTC.

The chain employs TRBV15 and TRBJ2-1, with 8 bases aligning to TRBD1. After removal of 0 bases from V and 5 bases from J, the junction contained 3 bases not matched to a gene. Looked up from germline, CDR1 is LNHNV and CDR2 is YYDKDF (reference sequence). The length of the CDR3 is 15 residues. The CDR3 nucleotides are TGTGCCACCAGCAGAGAGACAGGGGTAGACAATGAGCAGTTCTTC. Translation gives CATSRETGVDNEQFF.

The chain links TRBV6-1 to TRBJ1-4; TRBD1 matches at 7 bases. V trimming: 7 bases; J trimming: 8 bases; junction bases outside the gene matches: 4. CDR1 is MNHNS and CDR2 is SASEGT in the germline V gene. CDR3 length: 12 residues. Written as DNA, the CDR3 is TGTGCCAGCAACAGGGGAGAAGAAAAACTGTTTTTT. This translates into CASNRGEEKLFF.

This clone was seen a handful of times. The genes are TRBV5-4 and TRBJ1-5, with 8 bases aligning to TRBD1. Germline V gene data show CDR1 as SGHNT and CDR2 as YYREEE (reference sequence). Trimming took 0 bases from V and 1 from J; bases not matched to a gene: 3. The CDR3 runs 16 residues. Written as DNA, the CDR3 is TGTGCCAGCAGCTTGGCAGGGGGCCTAAGCAATCAGCCCCAGCATTTT. This encodes CASSLAGGLSNQPQHF.

The CDR3, as DNA: TGTGCCACCTCTCTAGCGGGGGGGCCGGTCGAGCAGTACTTC. Its translation is CATSLAGGPVEQYF. The chain joins TRBV19 to TRBJ2-7; 12 bases are a match to TRBD2. The CDR3 is 14 amino acids. J lost 6 bases, V lost 10 bases, and 10 bases had no gene match. Germline V gives CDR1 LNHDA, CDR2 SQIVND (reference sequence).

V is TRBV5-1 and J is TRBJ1-2; a weak D match, TRBD1 (6 bases). The germline gives CDR1 SGHRS, CDR2 YFSETQ. The V gene lost 0 bases and the J gene lost 5 bases, with 14 bases spanning the gap. This CDR3 region has 15 residues. CDR3 sequence: CASSLGQAPGYGYTF. Here the CDR3 DNA reads TGCGCCAGCAGCTTGGGACAGGCTCCGGGGTATGGCTACACCTTC.